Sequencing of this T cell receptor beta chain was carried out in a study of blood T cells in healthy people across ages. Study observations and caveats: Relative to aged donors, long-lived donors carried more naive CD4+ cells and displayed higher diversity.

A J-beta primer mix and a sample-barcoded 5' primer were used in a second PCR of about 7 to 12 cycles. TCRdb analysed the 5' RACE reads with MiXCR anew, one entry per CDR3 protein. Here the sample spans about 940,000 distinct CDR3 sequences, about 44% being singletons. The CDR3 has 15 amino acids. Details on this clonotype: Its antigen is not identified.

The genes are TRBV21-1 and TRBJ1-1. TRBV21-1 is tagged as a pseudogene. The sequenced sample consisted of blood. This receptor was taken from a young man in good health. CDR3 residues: CASSKWGVQNTEAFF. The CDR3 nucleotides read TGTGCCAGCAGCAAATGGGGAGTCCAGAACACTGAAGCTTTCTTT.